Following are 31 T cell receptor beta chains from one sample sequenced in a study of blood T cell repertoires in COVID-19. The protocol was immunoSEQ multiplex PCR, while the TCRdb copy is restricted to in-frame clones and leaves out a portion. The sample yields approximately 500,000 clones, around nine tenths seen once. What was sequenced was peripheral blood. These receptors originate from a woman aged 45-60 years with COVID-19, enrolled during active disease.

Only one count was recorded for this clone. The V call is TRBV5-5, the J call TRBJ1-2; 9 positions agree with TRBD1. The V gene end was trimmed by 6 bases and the J gene end by 6 bases; junction bases not matched to a gene: 3. The CDR3 contains 12 residues. Germline-derived CDR1 and CDR2 are SGHKS and YYEKEE (reference sequence). CDR3 amino acids: CASTTGGNGYTF. CDR3 coding DNA: TGTGCCAGCACCACAGGGGGCAATGGCTACACCTTC.

The rearrangement links TRBV12-3 or TRBV12-4 to TRBJ1-3, with D possibly being TRBD1 (5 bases). CDR3 length: 13 amino acids. Trimming shortened V by 8 bases and J by 8 bases, and 16 bases separated the two germline ends. The CDR3, as DNA: TGTGCCAGCTGCCCTTGGGGCGGTCACACCATATATTTT. It encodes CASCPWGGHTIYF.

The V gene is TRBV23-1, the J gene TRBJ2-1, with TRBD1 matching over 12 bases. TRBV23-1 is an ORF; its function is uncertain. CDR3 length: 15 amino acids. Trimming cost V 0 bases and J 8 bases; bases outside gene matches: 2. CDR3 DNA: TGCGCCAGCAGTCAATCCAGGGACAGGGGGCATGAGCAGTTCTTC. Protein product: CASSQSRDRGHEQFF.

This chain uses TRBV19 with TRBJ2-3, with D perhaps TRBD1 (5 bases). From germline, CDR1 is LNHDA and CDR2 SQIVND (reference sequence). V dropped 4 bases and J dropped 2 bases, with 10 bases sitting between them. The CDR3 extends over 14 amino acids. CDR3 sequence reads: CASSTDIPTDTQYF. In DNA form, the CDR3 reads TGTGCCAGTAGTACGGACATCCCCACAGATACGCAGTATTTT.

The chain links TRBV2 to TRBJ2-7, with 8 bases aligning to TRBD1. The V and J ends lost 5 bases and 3 bases, in that order; junction bases with no gene match: 12. The CDR3 spans 16 residues. Looked up from germline, CDR1 is SNHLY and CDR2 is FYNNEI. The CDR3 here is CASSRDRPVSGYEQYF. In DNA, the CDR3 is TGTGCCAGCAGTCGGGACAGGCCTGTTAGTGGCTACGAGCAGTACTTC. The whole variable domain, filled in from reference TRBV2 and TRBJ2-7, reads EPEVTQTPSHQVTQMGQEVILRCVPISNHLYFYWYRQILGQKVEFLVSFYNNEISEKSEIFDDQFSVERPDGSNFTLKIRSTKLEDSAMYFCASSRDRPVSGYEQYFGPGTRLTVT.

This sequence joins TRBV12-5 and TRBJ2-3; D is unresolved. This CDR3 spans 16 amino acids. With 0 bases removed from V and 5 bases from J, the gap between germline ends came to 15 bases. Germline loops: CDR1 LGHNT, CDR2 FRNRAP. The DNA for the CDR3 is TGTGCTAGTGGTTTGGTAGTATTTGACAAGGAAGATACGCAGTATTTT. Its translation: CASGLVVFDKEDTQYF. The full variable domain, completed using reference TRBV12-5 and TRBJ2-3, is DARVTQTPRHKVTEMGQEVTMRCQPILGHNTVFWYRQTMMQGLELLAYFRNRAPLDDSGMPKDRFSAEMPDATLATLKIQPSEPRDSAVYFCASGLVVFDKEDTQYFGPGTRLTVL.

The chain is built from TRBV6-5 and TRBJ1-2; D may be TRBD1 (6 bases). This CDR3 is built from 15 residues. Trimming took 4 bases from V and 4 from J, leaving 16 bases between them. Germline CDR1 and CDR2: MNHEY and SVGAGI. The chain's CDR3 is CASSSLVQGSYGYTF. For the CDR3, the DNA is TGTGCCAGCAGTTCCCTAGTACAGGGATCCTATGGCTACACCTTC.

The chain uses TRBV27 and TRBJ1-5; D is ambiguous. The CDR3 loop spans 15 amino acids. From germline, CDR1 is MNHEY and CDR2 SMNVEV (reference sequence). V lost 7 bases to trimming and J lost 3 bases, with 16 bases between them. The CDR3 nucleotides are TGTGCCAGCAAACCCGGCGGGCGGTTCAATCAGCCCCAGCATTTT. Translation gives CASKPGGRFNQPQHF.

V usage is TRBV6-6 and J usage is TRBJ1-1, with D tentatively TRBD1 (5 bases). This CDR3 is 11 amino acids long. CDR1 MNHNY and CDR2 SVGAGI come from the germline V gene (reference sequence). Trimming shortened V by 11 bases and J by 3 bases, and 10 bases separated the two germline ends. This CDR3 reads CAALGDTEAFF. The DNA for the CDR3 is TGTGCCGCCTTAGGGGACACTGAAGCTTTCTTT.

V gene TRBV6-4 combines with J gene TRBJ2-1; TRBD1 might be the D (6 bases). V was trimmed by 7 bases and J by 4 bases, leaving 20 bases between them. Germline-derived CDR1 and CDR2 are MRHNA and SNTAGT. The CDR3 length is 16 residues. In DNA form, the CDR3 reads TGTGCCAGCAAGCGGACTCCCCAAGGGGGATACAATGAGCAGTTCTTC. Its protein product is CASKRTPQGGYNEQFF.

J is TRBJ1-6 and V is TRBV3-1 (or the pseudogene TRBV3-2); 7 nucleotides match TRBD1. The CDR3 totals 15 residues. V lost 4 bases to trimming and J lost 6 bases; unmatched junction nucleotides: 6. Germline V gives CDR1 LGHDT, CDR2 YNNKEL (reference sequence). The DNA of the CDR3 is TGTGCCAGCAGCCCGGCCGGGACAGTTAATTCACCCCTCCACTTT. Translation: CASSPAGTVNSPLHF.

This chain connects TRBV12-3 or TRBV12-4 to TRBJ1-4; D possibly corresponds to TRBD1 (6 bases). The ends were cut back, 5 bases at V and 7 bases at J, with 11 bases in the middle. The CDR3 has 13 residues. This CDR3 is CASSLRGGEKLFF. The CDR3 region has the DNA TGTGCCAGCAGTCTCAGGGGTGGTGAAAAACTGTTTTTT.

The rearrangement links TRBV7-9 to TRBJ2-1, with TRBD1 identical over 7 bases. The V and J ends lost 5 bases and 5 bases, in that order; junction bases with no gene match: 18. The CDR3 sequence is 18 residues long. Germline CDR1 and CDR2: SEHNR and FQNEAQ (reference sequence). CDR3 coding DNA: TGTGCCAGCAGCCTACGGTACGATATCGGGACAGCCCACAATGAGCAGTTCTTC. Its translation: CASSLRYDIGTAHNEQFF.

This rearrangement joins TRBV27 to TRBJ1-5; weak D call: TRBD1 (5 bases). The CDR3 runs 17 residues. Between the trimmed V and J ends, which lost 6 bases and 2 bases, there was a span of 20 bases. Germline V gene lookup returns CDR1 MNHEY and CDR2 SMNVEV (reference sequence). For the CDR3, the DNA is TGTGCCAGCAGGGGGGGAGTGACAGAAGGCCGCAATCAGCCCCAGCATTTT. It translates to CASRGGVTEGRNQPQHF.

The CDR3 is CASTLGGGITEAFF. Here the CDR3 DNA reads TGTGCCAGTACCCTAGGTGGGGGGATTACTGAAGCTTTCTTT. The chain carries TRBV19 and TRBJ1-1; D possibly corresponds to TRBD1 (5 bases). Germline values: CDR1 LNHDA, CDR2 SQIVND (reference sequence). CDR3 length: 14 amino acids. The germline V and J ends were trimmed by 7 bases and 5 bases, with 17 bases remaining between them.

This chain joins TRBV11-2 and TRBJ2-3, with 8 bases fitting TRBD2. V was pared by 3 bases and J by 9 bases, with 8 bases of the junction left unmatched. The CDR3 contains 14 residues. Germline CDR1 and CDR2: SGHAT and FQNNGV. The CDR3 region has the DNA TGTGCCAGCAGCTTCGGGGGGGCCAAATTCACGCAGTATTTT. The encoded protein is CASSFGGAKFTQYF.

V usage is TRBV29-1 and J usage is TRBJ1-5, with D hard to call. Deletions cut 0 bases from V and 4 bases from J, with 7 bases between. This CDR3 comprises 13 residues. Germline V gene sequence: CDR1 SQVTM, CDR2 ANQGSEA. The CDR3 bases are TGCAGCGTTGAAGACAGGCCAAATCAGCCCCAGCATTTT. The encoded protein is CSVEDRPNQPQHF. Using reference TRBV29-1 and TRBJ1-5 for the parts outside the CDR3, the full variable domain is SAVISQKPSRDICQRGTSLTIQCQVDSQVTMMFWYRQQPGQSLTLIATANQGSEATYESGFVIDKFPISRPNLTFSTLTVSNMSPEDSSIYLCSVEDRPNQPQHFGDGTRLSIL.

This chain connects TRBV5-1 to TRBJ2-1, with 10 positions matching TRBD2. CDR3 size: 16 residues. Germline CDR1 SGHRS, CDR2 YFSETQ. J lost 3 bases, V lost 0 bases, and 3 bases had no gene match. This chain's CDR3 is CASSLAASGGYNEQFF. CDR3 nucleotide sequence: TGCGCCAGCAGCTTGGCGGCTAGCGGGGGCTACAATGAGCAGTTCTTC.

The chain's CDR3 is CASSLPKRGLYEQYF. In DNA, the CDR3 is TGCGCCAGCAGCTTACCCAAGCGGGGACTCTACGAGCAGTACTTC. J is TRBJ2-7 and V is TRBV5-1; 7 bases map to TRBD2. Looked up from germline, CDR1 is SGHRS and CDR2 is YFSETQ. The CDR3 is made up of 15 amino acids. The trim removed 2 bases at V and 3 bases at J, leaving 8 bases unmatched. The whole variable domain, remainder taken from reference TRBV5-1 and TRBJ2-7, is KAGVTQTPRYLIKTRGQQVTLSCSPISGHRSVSWYQQTPGQGLQFLFEYFSETQRNKGNFPGRFSGRQFSNSRSEMNVSTLELGDSALYLCASSLPKRGLYEQYFGPGTRLTVT.

This chain joins TRBV3-1 (or the pseudogene TRBV3-2) and TRBJ1-2; the D gene is possibly TRBD1 (6 bases). Trimming cost V 6 bases and J 5 bases, with 19 bases left between them. The CDR3 spans 15 residues. The germline CDR1 and CDR2 sequences are LGHDT and YNNKEL (reference sequence). The CDR3 spells CASSPVGRGTYGYTF. As DNA, the CDR3 is TGTGCCAGCAGTCCAGTGGGGAGGGGGACTTATGGCTACACCTTC.

The rearrangement uses TRBV2 and TRBJ1-1, with no clear D. The CDR3 totals 14 residues. Germline lookup yields CDR1 SNHLY and CDR2 FYNNEI. The V end lost 4 bases, the J end lost 2 bases, and 11 bases lay between the germline ends. The CDR3 sequence is CASSGGAINTEAFF. The DNA of the CDR3 is TGTGCCAGCAGTGGGGGAGCCATCAACACTGAAGCTTTCTTT.

V is TRBV5-1 and J is TRBJ1-5; D uncertain. This CDR3 has 13 amino acids. Germline V lookup: CDR1 SGHRS, CDR2 YFSETQ. Trimming took off 6 bases at V and 6 bases at J, with 13 bases between the two ends. The CDR3 protein is CASIQRVGQPQHF. As DNA, the CDR3 is TGCGCCAGCATCCAACGGGTTGGTCAGCCCCAGCATTTT. Based on the CDR3 plus reference TRBV5-1 and TRBJ1-5, the full variable domain is KAGVTQTPRYLIKTRGQQVTLSCSPISGHRSVSWYQQTPGQGLQFLFEYFSETQRNKGNFPGRFSGRQFSNSRSEMNVSTLELGDSALYLCASIQRVGQPQHFGDGTRLSIL.

The chain couples TRBV7-9 to TRBJ1-1; D gene uncertain. V lost 2 bases, J lost 6 bases, and 10 bases lay in between. In germline, CDR1 is SEHNR, CDR2 FQNEAQ (reference sequence). CDR3 length: 13 residues. The CDR3, as DNA: TGTGCCAGCAGCTTATCCAGCCAGGCTGAAGCTTTCTTT. This encodes CASSLSSQAEAFF.

The chain combines TRBV30 with TRBJ2-7, with 9 bases that match TRBD1. With 4 bases clipped from V and 0 bases from J, the junction kept 7 bases outside the gene matches. The germline CDR1 and CDR2 sequences are GTSNPN and SVGIG (reference sequence). The CDR3 loop spans 15 amino acids. The CDR3 region has the DNA TGTGCCTGGACTGTGGGACAGGGCATCTCCTACGAGCAGTACTTC. As protein: CAWTVGQGISYEQYF.

The J gene is TRBJ1-2, the V gene TRBV25-1, with D perhaps TRBD1 (6 bases). Trimming stripped 5 bases from V and 6 bases from J, with 19 bases between. The CDR3 extends over 15 amino acids. Germline lookup yields CDR1 MGHDK and CDR2 SYGVNS. CDR3 loop: CASSRLRGAVDGYTF. In DNA, the CDR3 is TGTGCCAGCAGTCGTCTACGGGGGGCGGTGGATGGCTACACCTTC.

This clone appeared once. V and J are TRBV2 and TRBJ1-1; D possibly corresponds to TRBD1 (5 bases). Per the germline V gene, CDR1 is SNHLY and CDR2 is FYNNEI. The CDR3 consists of 13 residues. The ends were cut back, 11 bases at V and 5 bases at J, with 18 bases in the middle. The CDR3, as DNA: TGTGCCTCCCGGGCGGGGGAGTGGACTGAAGCTTTCTTT. Amino acids: CASRAGEWTEAFF.

This sequence joins TRBV6-6 and TRBJ1-5; unclear D gene. V was clipped by 6 bases and J by 0 bases, with 9 bases between them. The CDR3 contains 14 residues. From germline, CDR1 is MNHNY and CDR2 SVGAGI (reference sequence). The CDR3 loop is CASRQVISNQPQHF. In nucleotides, the CDR3 is TGTGCCAGCAGGCAGGTTATTAGCAATCAGCCCCAGCATTTT.

The chain has TRBV24-1 and TRBJ2-7, with TRBD2 as a possible D gene (7 bases). V dropped 6 bases and J dropped 1 base, with 9 bases sitting between them. Germline V gene sequence: CDR1 KGHDR, CDR2 SFDVKD. There are 13 residues in the CDR3. The CDR3 is CATSRGASYEQYF. CDR3 coding DNA: TGTGCCACCAGTCGGGGGGCGTCCTACGAGCAGTACTTC.

Regarding this clone: This CDR3 is also generated by other DNA sequences in the sample. The chain employs TRBV19 and TRBJ1-1; 10 bases align to TRBD1. CDR3 size: 14 residues. V gave up 5 bases and J gave up 5 bases; unmatched junction bases: 5. The germline gives CDR1 LNHDA, CDR2 SQIVND (reference sequence). CDR3 DNA sequence: TGTGCCAGTAGTGCGACAGGGGGCATTACTGAAGCTTTCTTT. Its protein product is CASSATGGITEAFF.

This chain connects TRBV30 to TRBJ2-5, with D possibly matching TRBD1 (5 bases). The CDR3 has 12 residues. V was trimmed by 3 bases and J by 5 bases, leaving 10 bases between them. Per the germline V gene, CDR1 is GTSNPN and CDR2 is SVGIG (reference sequence). This CDR3 is CAWRAGPETQYF. The CDR3 DNA follows: TGTGCCTGGAGGGCAGGGCCGGAGACCCAGTACTTC.

The V call is TRBV5-1, the J call TRBJ1-2, with 9 nucleotides matching TRBD1. Germline V gene sequence: CDR1 SGHRS, CDR2 YFSETQ. J gave up 5 bases and V 0 bases, and 5 bases lay outside the gene matches. The CDR3 totals 15 residues. The CDR3 region is CASSLELQGAYGYTF. DNA for the CDR3: TGCGCCAGCAGCTTGGAATTACAGGGGGCGTATGGCTACACCTTC.